This T cell receptor beta chain was captured in a study of blood T cell repertoires in COVID-19. As for the study in general: Acute-phase and convalescent COVID-19 samples originated in the United States, Italy and Spain. T cells, B-cell-depleted T cells, or PBMCs provided the cDNA or gDNA that served as material.

TCRdb's copy holds only in-frame clones and misses some; the assay was immunoSEQ multiplex PCR. The table lists tens of thousands of clones, over 70% of them singletons, with 15% to 20% in the top ten. The sequencing input was peripheral blood. The receptor was derived from a woman in her fifties or sixties with acute or convalescent COVID-19.

CDR3 sequence reads: CASKGLEAFF. CDR3 bases: TGTGCCAGCAAGGGACTTGAAGCTTTCTTT. V usage is TRBV21-1 and J usage is TRBJ1-1. TRBV21-1 has pseudogene status. The CDR3 has 10 amino acids.